This is a list of T cell receptor beta chains from one sample in a study of Ad26.COV2.S vaccination and SARS-CoV-2 variants. The data were produced by immunoSEQ multiplex PCR, yet TCRdb's version contains in-frame clones alone and is incomplete. The sample lists roughly 320,000 clones; around four fifths were seen once. The sequencing used peripheral blood, collected in a trial of Ad26.COV2.S vaccine versus placebo. The receptors here all came from a person aged 18-60 years who received the Ad26.COV2.S COVID-19 vaccine or a placebo. The CDR3 runs from the conserved cysteine through the conserved F or W. A D gene is named only where the DNA matches it firmly. The size entry is marked missing in some rows and otherwise reads once, few, many or a size class.

TRBV28	.	TRBD1	TRBJ1-2	TGTGCCAGCAGTCTTCCGACAGGGGTTGATGGCTACACCTTC	CASSLPTGVDGYTF
TRBV11-2	.	.	TRBJ1-2	TGTGCCAGCAGCTTGGGACGGGACTATGGCTACACCTTC	CASSLGRDYGYTF
TRBV5-1	.	.	TRBJ2-3	TGCGCCAGCAGCATAGGGACCCCACTTAGGACAGATACGCAGTATTTT	CASSIGTPLRTDTQYF
TRBV6-6	.	TRBD1	TRBJ1-2	TGTGCCAGCAGTGACAGGGGGCGCATCTCTGGCTACACCTTC	CASSDRGRISGYTF
TRBV30	.	.	TRBJ2-2	TGTGCCTGGAGTGTCGGAGCTGGGACCGGGGAGCTGTTTTTT	CAWSVGAGTGELFF
TRBV3-1/TRBV3-2	.	TRBD2	TRBJ2-3	TGTGCCAGCAGCCGTCAGCGGGGTGTTACAGATACGCAGTATTTT	CASSRQRGVTDTQYF
TRBV6-5	.	.	TRBJ2-5	TGTGCCAGCAGTAAGACAGTTCAAGAGACCCAGTACTTC	CASSKTVQETQYF
TRBV5-4	.	TRBD1	TRBJ1-1	TGTGCCAGCAGCTTGCCGGGACAGGGGATCCGGAACGCTGAAGCTTTCTTT	CASSLPGQGIRNAEAFF
TRBV10-2	few	.	TRBJ2-7	TGCGCCAGCAGTGAAACAGGCTACGAGCAGTACTTC	CASSETGYEQYF
TRBV6-1	once	.	TRBJ1-5	TGTGCCAGCAGTGAAAAGGACACTCGATACAGCAATCAGCCCCAGCATTTT	CASSEKDTRYSNQPQHF
TRBV24-1	.	.	TRBJ2-7	TGTGCCACCAGTGATTCCCAGGGAATGTCGTACGAGCAGTACTTC	CATSDSQGMSYEQYF
TRBV9	once	.	TRBJ1-4	TGTGCCAGCAGCCCTGTGGGGCAGGGTGTGGGTGAAAAACTGTTTTTT	CASSPVGQGVGEKLFF
TRBV28	.	.	TRBJ1-2	TGTGCCAGCAGTTTGCCCGGGGTGTATGGCTACACCTTC	CASSLPGVYGYTF
TRBV10-3	once	TRBD1	TRBJ1-6	TGTGCCATCAGTGAGACCTACGGGACAGGGGTCGAAGAGTCACCCCTCCACTTT	CAISETYGTGVEESPLHF
TRBV2	.	.	TRBJ1-2	TGTGCCAGCACCGGGGTTAACTATGGCTACACCTTC	CASTGVNYGYTF
TRBV5-1	.	.	TRBJ2-2	TGCGCCAGCAGCTTGGTGTCCGCAAACACCGGGGAGCTGTTTTTT	CASSLVSANTGELFF
TRBV29-1	.	.	TRBJ2-5	TGCAGCGTTGATGTACGTGGGTTAGGGGAGACCCAGTACTTC	CSVDVRGLGETQYF
TRBV14	.	TRBD2	TRBJ2-5	TGTGCCAGCAGCCACGCCCTGGGCGGGGGCCAAGAGACCCAGTACTTC	CASSHALGGGQETQYF
TRBV2	.	TRBD1	TRBJ2-1	TGTGCCAGCAGGACAGGGCCGAGTAACAATGAGCAGTTCTTC	CASRTGPSNNEQFF
TRBV5-5	.	.	TRBJ1-2	TGTGCCAGCAGCTTGGAGGGAGTACTCGGCTACACCTTC	CASSLEGVLGYTF
TRBV6-5	.	TRBD2	TRBJ2-7	TGTGCCACCGGGAGGGCGTACGAGCAGTACTTC	CATGRAYEQYF
TRBV6-1	.	.	TRBJ2-5	TGTGCCAGCAGTGATTCCCCACAAGAGACCCAGTACTTC	CASSDSPQETQYF